This is a list of T cell receptor beta chains from one sample in a study of T-cell reconstitution after alpha-beta-depleted transplantation in children. Each CDR3 protein gets one entry after TCRdb re-called the PCR reads with MiXCR. This table holds hundreds of thousands of distinct CDR3 sequences, about an eighth found once. Sequencing used PBMCs, obtained before TCRalphabeta/CD19-depleted stem cell transplant. These receptors originate from a girl aged 2 to 9 with congenital amegakaryocytic thrombocytopenia, due to receive a stem cell transplant. Both conserved end residues are part of each CDR3. The D gene is left open where the match is weak. A clone size is listed for some rows: how often the clone was seen (once, few, many), or a class if it is expanded.

d_gene: TRBD2; abundance: many; len: 16; v_gene: TRBV20-1; j_gene: TRBJ2-1; CDR3aa: CSASAPGTSFVNEQFF; CDR3nt: TGCAGTGCGAGCGCCCCGGGGACTAGTTTTGTCAATGAGCAGTTCTTC
d_gene: -; abundance: -; len: 13; v_gene: TRBV7-9; j_gene: TRBJ1-2; CDR3aa: CASSRDNYYGYTF; CDR3nt: TGTGCCAGCAGCCGGGACAACTACTATGGCTACACCTTC
d_gene: TRBD2; abundance: -; len: 16; v_gene: TRBV7-9; j_gene: TRBJ2-7; CDR3aa: CASSYQTSGGVYEQYF; CDR3nt: TGTGCCAGCAGCTACCAAACTAGCGGAGGAGTCTACGAGCAGTACTTC
d_gene: -; abundance: -; len: 15; v_gene: TRBV7-9; j_gene: TRBJ2-3; CDR3aa: CASSLDSPVTDTQYF; CDR3nt: TGTGCCAGCAGCCTCGACAGTCCCGTAACAGATACGCAGTATTTT
d_gene: -; abundance: many; len: 10; v_gene: TRBV6-6; j_gene: TRBJ2-1; CDR3aa: CASKDNEQFF; CDR3nt: TGTGCCAGCAAAGACAATGAGCAGTTCTTC
d_gene: TRBD2; abundance: many; len: 16; v_gene: TRBV5-8; j_gene: TRBJ2-1; CDR3aa: CASSFVPSGRINEQFF; CDR3nt: TGTGCCAGCAGCTTCGTACCTAGCGGGAGGATCAATGAGCAGTTCTTC
d_gene: TRBD2; abundance: many; len: 16; v_gene: TRBV6-2/TRBV6-3; j_gene: TRBJ2-3; CDR3aa: CASRGLAAPRINTQYF; CDR3nt: TGTGCCAGCAGGGGACTAGCGGCCCCTAGGATAAATACGCAGTATTTT
d_gene: -; abundance: -; len: 15; v_gene: TRBV12-3/TRBV12-4; j_gene: TRBJ2-1; CDR3aa: CASSFYGYSYNEQFF; CDR3nt: TGTGCCAGCAGTTTTTATGGGTACTCCTACAATGAGCAGTTCTTC
d_gene: -; abundance: few; len: 13; v_gene: TRBV27; j_gene: TRBJ2-3; CDR3aa: CASSRTEVDTQYF; CDR3nt: TGTGCCAGCAGCCGTACTGAGGTAGATACGCAGTATTTT
d_gene: -; abundance: -; len: 14; v_gene: TRBV5-1; j_gene: TRBJ2-2; CDR3aa: CASSPRVRTGELFF; CDR3nt: TGCGCCAGCAGCCCCAGGGTACGGACCGGGGAGCTGTTTTTT
d_gene: -; abundance: many; len: 13; v_gene: TRBV6-5; j_gene: TRBJ2-3; CDR3aa: CASSYYLTDTQYF; CDR3nt: TGTGCCAGCAGTTATTACCTCACAGATACGCAGTATTTT
d_gene: -; abundance: many; len: 16; v_gene: TRBV12-3/TRBV12-4; j_gene: TRBJ2-5; CDR3aa: CASSSTGMVSQETQYF; CDR3nt: TGTGCCAGCAGTTCCACAGGGATGGTAAGCCAAGAGACCCAGTACTTC
d_gene: TRBD1; abundance: -; len: 16; v_gene: TRBV27; j_gene: TRBJ2-7; CDR3aa: CASSLSGTGVIYEQYF; CDR3nt: TGTGCCAGCAGTTTATCGGGGACAGGGGTTATCTACGAGCAGTACTTC
d_gene: TRBD2; abundance: -; len: 17; v_gene: TRBV5-1; j_gene: TRBJ2-3; CDR3aa: CASSVFISGASTDTQYF; CDR3nt: TGCGCCAGCAGCGTATTCATTAGCGGGGCTAGCACAGATACGCAGTATTTT
d_gene: TRBD2; abundance: many; len: 13; v_gene: TRBV20-1; j_gene: TRBJ2-7; CDR3aa: CSAPGLAHYEQYF; CDR3nt: TGCAGTGCACCGGGACTAGCGCACTACGAGCAGTACTTC
d_gene: -; abundance: many; len: 14; v_gene: TRBV11-2; j_gene: TRBJ1-2; CDR3aa: CASSFTGHPYGYTF; CDR3nt: TGTGCCAGCAGCTTTACGGGACATCCCTATGGCTACACCTTC
d_gene: -; abundance: many; len: 13; v_gene: TRBV20-1; j_gene: TRBJ2-3; CDR3aa: CSARHPETDTQYF; CDR3nt: TGCAGTGCTAGACATCCCGAGACAGATACGCAGTATTTT
d_gene: -; abundance: many; len: 15; v_gene: TRBV20-1; j_gene: TRBJ2-7; CDR3aa: CSARDRVRPSYEQYF; CDR3nt: TGCAGTGCTAGAGATCGGGTGCGGCCATCCTACGAGCAGTACTTC
d_gene: -; abundance: many; len: 14; v_gene: TRBV29-1; j_gene: TRBJ2-7; CDR3aa: CSVAGSSSYYEQYF; CDR3nt: TGCAGCGTTGCAGGCAGCAGCTCCTACTACGAGCAGTACTTC
d_gene: TRBD1; abundance: few; len: 15; v_gene: TRBV12-3/TRBV12-4; j_gene: TRBJ1-1; CDR3aa: CASSSGDRGNTEAFF; CDR3nt: TGTGCCAGCAGTTCGGGCGACAGGGGGAACACTGAAGCTTTCTTT
d_gene: -; abundance: -; len: 13; v_gene: TRBV19; j_gene: TRBJ1-1; CDR3aa: CASSPPGPSEAFF; CDR3nt: TGTGCCAGTAGTCCCCCGGGACCCTCTGAAGCTTTCTTT
d_gene: -; abundance: -; len: 10; v_gene: TRBV7-9; j_gene: TRBJ2-3; CDR3aa: CASSPDSAYF; CDR3nt: TGTGCCAGCAGCCCAGATAGTGCGTATTTT
d_gene: -; abundance: -; len: 12; v_gene: TRBV7-9; j_gene: TRBJ2-1; CDR3aa: CASSFPHHEQFF; CDR3nt: TGTGCCAGCAGCTTTCCTCACCATGAGCAGTTCTTC
d_gene: -; abundance: many; len: 13; v_gene: TRBV5-1; j_gene: TRBJ2-1; CDR3aa: CASSLRRGGEQFF; CDR3nt: TGCGCCAGCAGCTTGAGACGAGGCGGAGAGCAGTTCTTC
d_gene: -; abundance: -; len: 16; v_gene: TRBV5-5; j_gene: TRBJ2-2; CDR3aa: CASSLSASANTGELFF; CDR3nt: TGTGCCAGCAGCTTGTCCGCTAGCGCAAACACCGGGGAGCTGTTTTTT
d_gene: -; abundance: few; len: 14; v_gene: TRBV20-1; j_gene: TRBJ2-1; CDR3aa: CSAPPGLYYNEQFF; CDR3nt: TGCAGTGCTCCCCCGGGACTGTACTACAATGAGCAGTTCTTC
d_gene: TRBD2; abundance: many; len: 16; v_gene: TRBV27; j_gene: TRBJ2-1; CDR3aa: CASSLIAGNSYNEQFF; CDR3nt: TGTGCCAGCAGTCTGATAGCGGGAAACTCCTACAATGAGCAGTTCTTC
d_gene: -; abundance: many; len: 17; v_gene: TRBV4-1; j_gene: TRBJ2-7; CDR3aa: CASSQGNQGGRGYEQYF; CDR3nt: TGCGCCAGCAGCCAAGGTAATCAGGGAGGTCGGGGATACGAGCAGTACTTC
d_gene: TRBD2; abundance: many; len: 14; v_gene: TRBV20-1; j_gene: TRBJ2-1; CDR3aa: CSYQRLAESNEQFF; CDR3nt: TGCAGTTATCAAAGGCTAGCGGAAAGCAATGAGCAGTTCTTC
d_gene: -; abundance: many; len: 13; v_gene: TRBV7-2; j_gene: TRBJ2-3; CDR3aa: CASSRDLPDTQYF; CDR3nt: TGTGCCAGCAGCCGGGACTTACCAGATACGCAGTATTTT